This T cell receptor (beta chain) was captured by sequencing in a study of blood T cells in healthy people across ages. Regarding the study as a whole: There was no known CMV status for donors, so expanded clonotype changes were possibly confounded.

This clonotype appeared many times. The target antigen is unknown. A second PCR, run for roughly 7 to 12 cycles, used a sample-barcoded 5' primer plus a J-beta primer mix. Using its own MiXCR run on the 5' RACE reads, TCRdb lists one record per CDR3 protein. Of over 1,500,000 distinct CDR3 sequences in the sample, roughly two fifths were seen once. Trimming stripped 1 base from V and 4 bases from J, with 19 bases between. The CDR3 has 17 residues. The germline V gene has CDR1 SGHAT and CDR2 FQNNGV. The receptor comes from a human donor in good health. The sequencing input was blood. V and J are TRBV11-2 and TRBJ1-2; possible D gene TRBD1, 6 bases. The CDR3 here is CASSLVWDIKRSYGYTF. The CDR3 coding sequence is TGTGCCAGCAGCTTAGTTTGGGACATAAAACGGAGCTATGGCTACACCTTC.